These 30 T cell receptor beta chains were sequenced from one sample in a study of regulatory T cells. The primer mix had 52 TRBV and 13 TRBJ primers. Some clones are missing from TCRdb's copy, which holds only in-frame ones; the method was immunoSEQ multiplex PCR. The sample includes around 2,100 clones, less than 80% of them seen just once. Sequenced input: CD8+ T cells sorted from blood. Receptor source: a person in their thirties with CD3G deficiency.

V usage is TRBV4-1 and J usage is TRBJ2-7; D ambiguous. Germline V gene data show CDR1 as MGHRA and CDR2 as YSYEKL. This CDR3 has 14 residues. The V and J ends lost 1 base and 0 bases respectively, with 7 bases between them. For the CDR3, the DNA is TGCGCCAGCAGCCAAGGACCTTACTCCTACGAGCAGTACTTC. This sequence encodes CASSQGPYSYEQYF.

The rearrangement uses TRBV7-9 and TRBJ2-5; 7 bases line up with TRBD1. The J segment lost 2 bases and the V segment lost 3 bases, leaving 6 bases of the junction unmatched. This CDR3 spans 15 amino acids. The V gene's germline CDR1 is SEHNR and CDR2 FQNEAQ (reference sequence). The CDR3 spells CASSFVGQSQETQYF. CDR3 coding DNA: TGTGCCAGCAGCTTCGTGGGACAGTCTCAAGAGACCCAGTACTTC.

This chain joins TRBV6-1 and TRBJ1-4; D not resolved. This CDR3 contains 16 residues. CDR1 and CDR2 from the germline V gene are MNHNS and SASEGT. V lost 0 bases and J lost 4, with 12 bases in between. In DNA, the CDR3 is TGTGCCAGCAGTGAAGCCTTGGATTCATATAATGAAAAACTGTTTTTT. Translation: CASSEALDSYNEKLFF.

Only a few counts were recorded for this clone. The chain joins TRBV7-1 to TRBJ2-1, with 7 bases lining up with TRBD2. TRBV7-1 is annotated as an ORF whose role is uncertain. The V and J ends lost 5 bases and 4 bases, in that order; junction bases with no gene match: 5. This CDR3 has 14 amino acids. In DNA form, the CDR3 reads TGTGCCAGCAGCACCGGGACTACGTACAATGAGCAGTTCTTC. The encoded protein is CASSTGTTYNEQFF.

This rearrangement joins TRBV19 to TRBJ2-2; 9 bases are a match to TRBD1. The V segment lost 1 base and the J segment 7 bases; nucleotides outside the gene matches: 4. The CDR3 consists of 15 residues. Germline values: CDR1 LNHDA, CDR2 SQIVND (reference sequence). The CDR3 reads CASSIGTGVIGELFF. CDR3 bases: TGTGCCAGTAGTATAGGGACAGGGGTTATCGGGGAGCTGTTTTTT.

The rearrangement joins TRBV28 to TRBJ1-2; 7 bases are a match to TRBD1. The germline V gene encodes CDR1 MDHEN and CDR2 SYDVKM. The trim removed 3 bases at V and 6 bases at J, leaving 10 bases unmatched. This CDR3 is 15 amino acids long. CDR3 DNA: TGTGCCAGCAGTTTGAGGTCAGGGGGACCGAATGGCTACACCTTC. Encoded protein: CASSLRSGGPNGYTF.

The V call is TRBV6-1, the J call TRBJ1-2, with D hard to call. This CDR3 has 14 residues. The germline V and J ends were trimmed by 8 bases and 4 bases, with 17 bases remaining between them. CDR1 and CDR2 from the germline V gene are MNHNS and SASEGT. This CDR3 is CASAETRVGYGYTF. The CDR3 DNA reads TGTGCCAGCGCCGAAACTCGAGTAGGCTATGGCTACACCTTC.

This chain links TRBV27 with TRBJ1-2; D unclear. Trimming pared 5 bases from V and 0 bases from J, leaving 13 bases between. The CDR3 length is 15 residues. The V gene's germline CDR1 is MNHEY and CDR2 SMNVEV (reference sequence). CDR3 region: CASSPIGGSNYGYTF. In DNA, the CDR3 is TGTGCCAGCAGTCCTATCGGAGGGTCTAACTATGGCTACACCTTC.

By its share, this clone is large. The V call is TRBV5-1, the J call TRBJ1-1; 7 bases are shared with TRBD1. CDR3 size: 14 residues. V was pared by 4 bases and J by 0 bases, with 3 bases of the junction left unmatched. Germline V gene lookup returns CDR1 SGHRS and CDR2 YFSETQ. CDR3 DNA sequence: TGCGCCAGCAGCCCTACAGGGGTGAACACTGAAGCTTTCTTT. Encoded protein: CASSPTGVNTEAFF. Combining the CDR3 with reference TRBV5-1 and TRBJ1-1 gives the whole variable domain KAGVTQTPRYLIKTRGQQVTLSCSPISGHRSVSWYQQTPGQGLQFLFEYFSETQRNKGNFPGRFSGRQFSNSRSEMNVSTLELGDSALYLCASSPTGVNTEAFFGQGTRLTVV.

The chain employs TRBV7-1 and TRBJ2-3; possibly TRBD2 for D (7 bases). TRBV7-1 is given ORF status, its function remaining uncertain. CDR3 length: 16 residues. V lost 5 bases, J lost 4 bases, and 19 bases lay in between. CDR3 sequence reads: CASSQWTVGGADTQYF. In DNA, the CDR3 is TGTGCCAGCAGCCAATGGACAGTGGGAGGGGCAGATACGCAGTATTTT.

This clone appeared a few times. The rearrangement uses TRBV30 and TRBJ2-7; D is possibly TRBD2 (6 bases). The CDR3 consists of 13 residues. V lost 2 bases and J 3 bases, leaving 11 bases between the germline ends. Looked up from germline, CDR1 is GTSNPN and CDR2 is SVGIG (reference sequence). The CDR3 here is CAWSSGTYYEQYF. The CDR3 DNA reads as TGTGCCTGGAGTTCCGGGACTTACTACGAGCAGTACTTC.

This chain joins TRBV11-2 and TRBJ2-7; TRBD1 aligns across 8 bases. Looked up from germline, CDR1 is SGHAT and CDR2 is FQNNGV. Trimming took 1 base from V and 4 from J; bases not matched to a gene: 6. The CDR3 is 15 residues long. For the CDR3, the DNA is TGTGCCAGCAGCTTAGCTCAGGGGGCAAGGTACGAGCAGTACTTC. Its protein product is CASSLAQGARYEQYF.

This clone was seen a handful of times. Here the CDR3 reads CASSLEIAGAPTDTQYF. The CDR3 nucleotides read TGTGCCAGCAGCTTAGAAATAGCGGGAGCCCCCACAGATACGCAGTATTTT. The rearrangement links TRBV7-6 to TRBJ2-3; 9 bases match TRBD2. J gave up 2 bases and V 1 base, and 7 bases lay outside the gene matches. This CDR3 has 17 amino acids. CDR1 is SGHVS, CDR2 FNYEAQ, per germline.

V is TRBV7-5 and J is TRBJ1-5. TRBV7-5 is listed as a pseudogene. The CDR3 is 14 residues long. CDR3 amino acids: CASSVWGPNQPQHF. DNA of the CDR3: TGTGCCAGCAGCGTTTGGGGACCCAATCAGCCCCAGCATTTT.

This clone was seen a few times. This rearrangement joins TRBV19 to TRBJ1-1, with a possible D match to TRBD1 (6 bases). There are 16 residues in the CDR3. The V end lost 5 bases, the J end lost 1 base, and 17 bases lay between the germline ends. Germline lookup yields CDR1 LNHDA and CDR2 SQIVND (reference sequence). The CDR3 is CASSGVQGSRNTEAFF. Here the CDR3 DNA reads TGTGCCAGTAGTGGAGTCCAGGGGTCACGGAACACTGAAGCTTTCTTT.

V usage is TRBV28 and J usage is TRBJ1-1; D is ambiguous. This CDR3 has 16 residues. The germline V and J ends were trimmed by 5 bases and 1 base, with 17 bases remaining between them. Per germline, CDR1 MDHEN and CDR2 SYDVKM. The CDR3 reads CASSPWVGRENTEAFF. DNA of the CDR3: TGTGCCAGCAGTCCATGGGTTGGGAGGGAGAACACTGAAGCTTTCTTT.

This clone was counted a few times. The V and J genes are TRBV11-2 and TRBJ2-3; D call uncertain. The CDR3 is 13 residues long. CDR1 and CDR2 from the germline V gene are SGHAT and FQNNGV. Deletions cut 4 bases from V and 2 bases from J, with 7 bases between. This chain's CDR3 is CASSSFLTDTQYF. CDR3 sequence (DNA): TGTGCCAGCAGCTCCTTTCTCACAGATACGCAGTATTTT.

This clone ranks as medium-sized. The chain recombines TRBV7-9 with TRBJ1-1; D is uncertain. The V end lost 3 bases, the J end lost 4 bases, and 6 bases lay between the germline ends. Germline V gives CDR1 SEHNR, CDR2 FQNEAQ (reference sequence). This CDR3 spans 12 amino acids. This CDR3 reads CASSFGPTEAFF. The CDR3 nucleotides read TGTGCCAGCAGCTTTGGCCCCACTGAAGCTTTCTTT.

CDR3 in DNA: TGCGCCAGCAGTGCTCAGGGGCTGACCTACGAGCAGTACTTC. This translates into CASSAQGLTYEQYF. The rearrangement links TRBV10-2 to TRBJ2-7; possible D gene TRBD1, 6 bases. V lost 4 bases to trimming and J lost 2 bases, with 12 bases between them. CDR1 is WSHSY, CDR2 SAAADI, per germline. The CDR3 contains 14 residues.

The chain combines TRBV6-1 with TRBJ1-1; D unclear. The germline CDR1 and CDR2 sequences are MNHNS and SASEGT. This CDR3 contains 17 residues. V lost 1 base, J lost 7 bases, and 22 bases lay in between. Here the CDR3 DNA reads TGTGCCAGCAGTGAAGTTGGTACTTCGTCTGGCAGTATTGAAGCTTTCTTT. Translating it yields CASSEVGTSSGSIEAFF.

The chain combines TRBV28 with TRBJ2-7, with TRBD1 as a possible D gene (5 bases). V was cut by 5 bases and J by 12 bases, with 17 bases left in between. The CDR3 spans 12 residues. CDR1 and CDR2 (germline): MDHEN, SYDVKM. In DNA, the CDR3 is TGTGCCAGCAGTACCAAGGGCCTAGGGGCGTACTTC. This codes for CASSTKGLGAYF.

The chain joins TRBV12-5 to TRBJ1-1; TRBD1 aligns across 7 bases. The V segment lost 3 bases and the J segment 6 bases; nucleotides outside the gene matches: 10. The germline gives CDR1 LGHNT, CDR2 FRNRAP. This CDR3 spans 15 amino acids. The DNA for the CDR3 is TGTGCTAGTGGTTTCGCCCAGGGGGATAACTCTGAAGCTTTCTTT. Encoded protein: CASGFAQGDNSEAFF.

The V call is TRBV5-1, the J call TRBJ2-1; TRBD1 agrees at 7 bases. The CDR3 consists of 13 residues. V trimming: 8 bases; J trimming: 5 bases; junction bases outside the gene matches: 7. CDR1 SGHRS and CDR2 YFSETQ come from the germline V gene. In nucleotides, the CDR3 is TGCGCCAGTCATAGGGGGCCAAACAATGAGCAGTTCTTC. Its protein is CASHRGPNNEQFF. Combining the CDR3 with reference TRBV5-1 and TRBJ2-1 gives the whole variable domain KAGVTQTPRYLIKTRGQQVTLSCSPISGHRSVSWYQQTPGQGLQFLFEYFSETQRNKGNFPGRFSGRQFSNSRSEMNVSTLELGDSALYLCASHRGPNNEQFFGPGTRLTVL.

The chain has TRBV27 and TRBJ1-6, with D uncertain. CDR1 is MNHEY and CDR2 is SMNVEV in the germline V gene (reference sequence). V dropped 0 bases and J dropped 9 bases, with 6 bases sitting between them. The CDR3 is made up of 13 amino acids. The CDR3 DNA sequence: TGTGCCAGCAGTTTATCCGAATTTTCACCCCTCCACTTT. Translated, it gives CASSLSEFSPLHF.

The chain carries TRBV27 and TRBJ2-7; D is unclear. Germline CDR1 reads MNHEY; CDR2 reads SMNVEV (reference sequence). With 0 bases removed from V and 7 bases from J, the gap between germline ends came to 10 bases. The CDR3 is 13 residues long. The CDR3 loop is CASSLSSGREQYF. As DNA, the CDR3 is TGTGCCAGCAGTTTATCGTCGGGTAGGGAGCAGTACTTC.

The chain uses TRBV28 and TRBJ2-3, with 9 bases aligning to TRBD2. This CDR3 spans 15 amino acids. V was clipped by 2 bases and J by 4 bases; unmatched bases: 4. Germline V gives CDR1 MDHEN, CDR2 SYDVKM. The CDR3 reads CASSLGGGAADTQYF. The CDR3 DNA reads TGTGCCAGCAGTTTAGGCGGGGGGGCCGCAGATACGCAGTATTTT. Full variable domain (rest looked up from reference TRBV28 and TRBJ2-3): DVKVTQSSRYLVKRTGEKVFLECVQDMDHENMFWYRQDPGLGLRLIYFSYDVKMKEKGDIPEGYSVSREKKERFSLILESASTNQTSMYLCASSLGGGAADTQYFGPGTRLTVL.

This chain connects TRBV7-3 to TRBJ2-3, with a possible D match to TRBD2 (5 bases). The CDR3 is made up of 15 amino acids. V was trimmed by 4 bases and J by 4 bases, leaving 15 bases between them. Germline V gene data show CDR1 as SGHTA and CDR2 as FQGTGA. The CDR3 region has the DNA TGTGCCAGCAGCTCGACTTTACCGGGATCAGATACGCAGTATTTT. This gives the protein CASSSTLPGSDTQYF.

The chain joins TRBV6-1 to TRBJ1-2; maybe TRBD1 (5 bases). CDR3 length: 14 residues. Germline V CDR1 and CDR2: MNHNS, SASEGT. Trimming left V 6 bases short and J 4 bases short, with 15 bases between. In DNA, the CDR3 is TGTGCCAGCAGGACCCTTTCCGGGGGCTATGGCTACACCTTC. This gives the protein CASRTLSGGYGYTF.

The rearrangement links TRBV28 to TRBJ2-7; D not resolved. V lost 4 bases, J lost 7 bases, and 14 bases lay in between. CDR3 length: 13 amino acids. CDR1 MDHEN and CDR2 SYDVKM come from the germline V gene. CDR3 residues: CASSSSTLQEQYF. CDR3 DNA: TGTGCCAGCAGTTCCTCGACTTTACAAGAGCAGTACTTC.

The J gene is TRBJ1-4, the V gene TRBV4-3; 9 nucleotides align to TRBD1. Germline trimming cut 4 bases from V and 8 bases from J; bases unmatched to any gene: 5. The CDR3 covers 14 residues. The V gene's germline CDR1 is LGHNA and CDR2 YSLEER. CDR3 sequence reads: CASSPDRGHEKLFF. In nucleotides, the CDR3 is TGCGCCAGCAGCCCGGACAGGGGACACGAAAAACTGTTTTTT.